This TCR beta chain was sequenced for a study of blood T cell repertoires in COVID-19. In the study overall: COVID-19 samples collected from the United States, Italy and Spain covered acute and convalescent phases. T cells, B-cell-depleted T cells, or PBMCs provided the cDNA or gDNA that served as material.

This clone was seen a few times. The V gene's germline CDR1 is LNHNV and CDR2 YYDKDF (reference sequence). The CDR3 runs to 14 residues. The V gene end was trimmed by 3 bases and the J gene end by 5 bases; junction bases not matched to a gene: 3. Original processing notes: How many nucleated cells were present was estimated from reference gene primer amplification. Produced via immunoSEQ multiplex PCR; TCRdb's table is partial and in-frame only. V and J calls plus clone size are reproduced from that table; the DNA served to infer D and trimming. This table holds 200,000 to 300,000 clones, around 87% found once.

The sequenced sample consisted of peripheral blood. This TCR was recovered from a woman aged 50 to 60 with acute or convalescent COVID-19. The chain combines TRBV15 with TRBJ1-1; 10 bases agree with TRBD1. The CDR3 protein is CATSRGQGSTEAFF. CDR3 bases: TGTGCCACCAGCAGGGGACAGGGGAGTACTGAAGCTTTCTTT.